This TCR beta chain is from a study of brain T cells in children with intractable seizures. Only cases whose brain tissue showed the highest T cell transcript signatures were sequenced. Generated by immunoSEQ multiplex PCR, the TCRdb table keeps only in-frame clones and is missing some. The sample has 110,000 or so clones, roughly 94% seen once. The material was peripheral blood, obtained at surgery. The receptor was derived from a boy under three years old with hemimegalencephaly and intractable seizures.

CDR3 nucleotides: TGTGCCAGCAGTTCTCCCCGACTCGGCACAGATACGCAGTATTTT. Encoded protein: CASSSPRLGTDTQYF. V gene TRBV27 combines with J gene TRBJ2-3, with no clear D. CDR3 length: 15 residues. Per germline, CDR1 MNHEY and CDR2 SMNVEV (reference sequence). V gave up 4 bases and J gave up 1 base, with 12 bases separating them.